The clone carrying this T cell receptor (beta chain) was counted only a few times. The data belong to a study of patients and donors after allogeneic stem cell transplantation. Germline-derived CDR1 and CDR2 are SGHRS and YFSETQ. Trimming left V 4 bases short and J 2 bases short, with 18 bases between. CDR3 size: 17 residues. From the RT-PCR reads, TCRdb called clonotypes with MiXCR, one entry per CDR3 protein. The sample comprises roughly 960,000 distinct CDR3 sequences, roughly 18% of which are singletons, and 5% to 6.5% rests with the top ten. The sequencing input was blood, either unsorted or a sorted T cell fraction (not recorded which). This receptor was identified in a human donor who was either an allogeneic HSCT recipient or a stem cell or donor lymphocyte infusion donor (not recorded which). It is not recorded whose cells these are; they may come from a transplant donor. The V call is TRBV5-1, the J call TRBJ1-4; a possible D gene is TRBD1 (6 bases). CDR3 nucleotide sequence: TGCGCCAGCAGCACTGGGCAGGGGCCGGGGACTAATGAAAAACTGTTTTTT. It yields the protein CASSTGQGPGTNEKLFF.